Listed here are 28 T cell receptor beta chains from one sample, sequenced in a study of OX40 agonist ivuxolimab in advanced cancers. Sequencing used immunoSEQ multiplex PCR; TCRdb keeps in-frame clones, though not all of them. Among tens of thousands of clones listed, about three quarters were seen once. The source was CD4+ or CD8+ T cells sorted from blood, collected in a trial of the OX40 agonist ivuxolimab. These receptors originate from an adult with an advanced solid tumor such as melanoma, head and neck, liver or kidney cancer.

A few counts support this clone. The CDR3, as DNA: TGTGCCAGCAGCTTAGCTCTTTATCCAGGGGGAAACTATGGCTACACCTTC. The encoded protein is CASSLALYPGGNYGYTF. The chain couples TRBV13 to TRBJ1-2, with TRBD1 matching over 7 bases. The CDR3 length is 17 residues. The trim removed 1 base at V and 2 bases at J, leaving 10 bases unmatched. In germline, CDR1 is PRHDT, CDR2 FYEKMQ (reference sequence).

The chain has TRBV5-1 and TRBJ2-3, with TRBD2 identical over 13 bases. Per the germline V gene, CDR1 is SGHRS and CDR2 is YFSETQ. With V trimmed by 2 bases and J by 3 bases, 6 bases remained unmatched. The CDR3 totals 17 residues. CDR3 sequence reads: CASSLGLAGVSTDTQYF. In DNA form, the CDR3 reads TGCGCCAGCAGCTTAGGACTAGCGGGAGTATCAACAGATACGCAGTATTTT.

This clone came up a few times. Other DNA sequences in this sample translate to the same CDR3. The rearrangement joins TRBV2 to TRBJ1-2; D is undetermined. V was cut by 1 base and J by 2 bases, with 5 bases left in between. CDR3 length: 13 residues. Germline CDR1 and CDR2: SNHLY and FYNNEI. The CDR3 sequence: CASSEEGNYGYTF. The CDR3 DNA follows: TGTGCCAGCAGTGAAGAAGGGAACTATGGCTACACCTTC. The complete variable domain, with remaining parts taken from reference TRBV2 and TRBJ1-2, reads EPEVTQTPSHQVTQMGQEVILRCVPISNHLYFYWYRQILGQKVEFLVSFYNNEISEKSEIFDDQFSVERPDGSNFTLKIRSTKLEDSAMYFCASSEEGNYGYTFGSGTRLTVV.

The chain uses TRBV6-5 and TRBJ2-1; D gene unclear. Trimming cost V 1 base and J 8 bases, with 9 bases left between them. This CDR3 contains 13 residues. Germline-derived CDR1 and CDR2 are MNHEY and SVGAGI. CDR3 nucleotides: TGTGCCAGCAGTTACTACGGATGGGATGAGCAGTTCTTC. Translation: CASSYYGWDEQFF.

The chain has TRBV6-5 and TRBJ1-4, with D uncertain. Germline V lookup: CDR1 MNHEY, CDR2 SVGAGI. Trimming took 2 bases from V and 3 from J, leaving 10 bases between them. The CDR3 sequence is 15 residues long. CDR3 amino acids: CASSYGLTSNEKLFF. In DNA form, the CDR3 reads TGTGCCAGCAGTTACGGTCTGACTTCTAATGAAAAACTGTTTTTT.

CDR3: CASSAGDSGEAFF. CDR3 nucleotides: TGTGCCAGCAGCGCAGGGGATAGTGGTGAAGCTTTCTTT. The chain links TRBV9 to TRBJ1-1; D is perhaps TRBD1 (6 bases). CDR3 length: 13 residues. CDR1 and CDR2 (germline): SGDLS, YYNGEE. Between the trimmed V and J ends, which lost 3 bases and 7 bases, there was a span of 13 bases.

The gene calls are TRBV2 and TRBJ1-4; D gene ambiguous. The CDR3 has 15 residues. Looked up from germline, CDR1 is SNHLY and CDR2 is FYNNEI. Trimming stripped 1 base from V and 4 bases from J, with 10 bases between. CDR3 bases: TGTGCCAGCAGTGAAGTGGGCATATATAATGAAAAACTGTTTTTT. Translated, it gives CASSEVGIYNEKLFF.

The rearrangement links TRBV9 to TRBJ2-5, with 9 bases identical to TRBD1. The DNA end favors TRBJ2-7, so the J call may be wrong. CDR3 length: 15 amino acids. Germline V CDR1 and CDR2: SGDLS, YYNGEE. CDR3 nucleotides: TGTGCCAGCAGCGAGGGACAGGGAAGCTCCTACGAGCAGTACTTC. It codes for CASSEGQGSSYEQYF.

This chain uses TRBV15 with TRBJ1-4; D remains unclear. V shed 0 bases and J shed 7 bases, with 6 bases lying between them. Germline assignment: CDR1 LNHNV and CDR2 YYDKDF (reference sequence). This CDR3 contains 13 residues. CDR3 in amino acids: CATSRDAGEKLFF. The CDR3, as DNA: TGTGCCACCAGCAGAGATGCGGGTGAAAAACTGTTTTTT.

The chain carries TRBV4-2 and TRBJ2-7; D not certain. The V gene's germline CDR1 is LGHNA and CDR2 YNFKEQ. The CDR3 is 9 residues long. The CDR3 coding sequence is TGTGCCAGCAGCCAAGAGGTAGAGGTC. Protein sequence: CASSQEVEV.

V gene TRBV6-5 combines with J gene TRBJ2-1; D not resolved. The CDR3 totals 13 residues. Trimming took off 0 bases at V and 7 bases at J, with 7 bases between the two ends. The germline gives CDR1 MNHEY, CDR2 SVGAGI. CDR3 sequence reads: CASSYSDENEQFF. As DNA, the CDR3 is TGTGCCAGCAGTTACTCGGACGAGAATGAGCAGTTCTTC.

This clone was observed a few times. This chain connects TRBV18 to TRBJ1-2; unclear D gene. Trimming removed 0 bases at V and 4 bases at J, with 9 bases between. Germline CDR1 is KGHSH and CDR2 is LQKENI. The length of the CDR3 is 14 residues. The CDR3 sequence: CASSPPSGGYGYTF. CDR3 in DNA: TGTGCCAGCTCACCACCTTCGGGAGGCTATGGCTACACCTTC.

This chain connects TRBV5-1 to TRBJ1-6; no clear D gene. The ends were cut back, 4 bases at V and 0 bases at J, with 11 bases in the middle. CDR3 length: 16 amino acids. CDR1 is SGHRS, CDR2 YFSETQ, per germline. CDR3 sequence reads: CASSPHEGSYNSPLHF. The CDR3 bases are TGCGCCAGCAGCCCCCATGAGGGCTCCTATAATTCACCCCTCCACTTT.

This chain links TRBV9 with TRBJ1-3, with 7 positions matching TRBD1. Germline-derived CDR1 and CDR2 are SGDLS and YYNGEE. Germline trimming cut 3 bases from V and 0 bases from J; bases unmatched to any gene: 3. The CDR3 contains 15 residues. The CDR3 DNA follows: TGTGCCAGCAGCGCCAGACAGGGCTCTGGAAACACCATATATTTT. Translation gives CASSARQGSGNTIYF.

The CDR3 here is CAISESGGRENIQYF. DNA for the CDR3: TGTGCCATCAGTGAGTCCGGGGGTCGGGAAAACATTCAGTACTTC. The rearrangement links TRBV10-3 to TRBJ2-4, with D possibly TRBD2 on 6 matching bases. Germline values: CDR1 ENHRY, CDR2 SYGVKD. V dropped 0 bases and J dropped 5 bases, with 11 bases sitting between them. The CDR3 length is 15 residues.

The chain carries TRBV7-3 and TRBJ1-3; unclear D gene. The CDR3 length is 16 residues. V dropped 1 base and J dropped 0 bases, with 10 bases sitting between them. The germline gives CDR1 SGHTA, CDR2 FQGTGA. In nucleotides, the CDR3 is TGTGCCAGCAGCTTAATACTTCGGGGCTCTGGAAACACCATATATTTT. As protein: CASSLILRGSGNTIYF. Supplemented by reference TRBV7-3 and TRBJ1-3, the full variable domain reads GAGVSQTPSNKVTEKGKYVELRCDPISGHTALYWYRQSLGQGPEFLIYFQGTGAADDSGLPNDRFFAVRPEGSVSTLKIQRTERGDSAVYLCASSLILRGSGNTIYFGEGSWLTVV.

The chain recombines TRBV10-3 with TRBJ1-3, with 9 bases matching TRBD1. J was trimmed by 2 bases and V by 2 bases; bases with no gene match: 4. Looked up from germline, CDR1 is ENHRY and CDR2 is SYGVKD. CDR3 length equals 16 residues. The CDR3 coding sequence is TGTGCCATCAGTGAGGTTTGGGACAGGGCTGGAAACACCATATATTTT. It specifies CAISEVWDRAGNTIYF.

The CDR3, as DNA: TGCGCCAGCAGCTCAGCCAGGACCCGGGAGACCCAGTACTTC. Its translation: CASSSARTRETQYF. The V and J genes are TRBV5-1 and TRBJ2-5, with D unclear. Germline loops: CDR1 SGHRS, CDR2 YFSETQ. Deletions cut 3 bases from V and 5 bases from J, with 14 bases between. The CDR3 sequence is 14 residues long.

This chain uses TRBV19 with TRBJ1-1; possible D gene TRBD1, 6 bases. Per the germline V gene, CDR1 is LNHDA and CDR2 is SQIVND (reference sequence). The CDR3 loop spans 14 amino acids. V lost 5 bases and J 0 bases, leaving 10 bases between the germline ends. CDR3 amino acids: CASSYSGVNTEAFF. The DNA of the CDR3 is TGTGCCAGTAGTTATTCAGGGGTGAACACTGAAGCTTTCTTT.

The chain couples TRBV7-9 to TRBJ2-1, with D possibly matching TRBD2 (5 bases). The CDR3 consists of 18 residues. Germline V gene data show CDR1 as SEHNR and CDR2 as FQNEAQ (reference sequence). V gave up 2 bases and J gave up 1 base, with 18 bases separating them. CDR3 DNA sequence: TGTGCCAGCAGCTTAACTAGTTGGGGTCTGCGTTCCTACAATGAGCAGTTCTTC. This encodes CASSLTSWGLRSYNEQFF.

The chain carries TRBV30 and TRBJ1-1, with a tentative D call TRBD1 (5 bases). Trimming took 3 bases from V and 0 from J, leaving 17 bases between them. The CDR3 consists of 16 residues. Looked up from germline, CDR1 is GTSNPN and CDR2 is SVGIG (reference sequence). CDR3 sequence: CAWRVWGVEVNTEAFF. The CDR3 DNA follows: TGTGCCTGGAGGGTTTGGGGGGTAGAGGTGAACACTGAAGCTTTCTTT.

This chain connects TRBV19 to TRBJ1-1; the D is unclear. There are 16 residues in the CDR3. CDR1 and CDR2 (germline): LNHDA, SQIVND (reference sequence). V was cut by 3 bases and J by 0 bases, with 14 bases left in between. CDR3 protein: CASSIHESSVNTEAFF. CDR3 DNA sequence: TGTGCCAGTAGTATCCACGAGTCGTCGGTGAACACTGAAGCTTTCTTT.

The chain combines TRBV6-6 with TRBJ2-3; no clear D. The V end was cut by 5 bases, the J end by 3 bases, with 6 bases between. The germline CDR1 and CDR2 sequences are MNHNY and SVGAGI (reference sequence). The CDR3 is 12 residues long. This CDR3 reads CASSIPTDTQYF. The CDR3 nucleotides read TGTGCCAGCAGTATACCTACAGATACGCAGTATTTT.

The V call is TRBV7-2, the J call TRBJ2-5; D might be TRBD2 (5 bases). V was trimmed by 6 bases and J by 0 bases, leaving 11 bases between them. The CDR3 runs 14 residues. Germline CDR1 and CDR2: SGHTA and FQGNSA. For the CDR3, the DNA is TGTGCCAGCAGGGTCACTAGGTACCAAGAGACCCAGTACTTC. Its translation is CASRVTRYQETQYF.

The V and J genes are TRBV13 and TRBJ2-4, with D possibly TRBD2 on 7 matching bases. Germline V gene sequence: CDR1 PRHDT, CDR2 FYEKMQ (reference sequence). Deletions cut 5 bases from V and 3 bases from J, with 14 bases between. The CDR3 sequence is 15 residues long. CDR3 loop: CASSRAGEGKNIQYF. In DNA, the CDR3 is TGTGCCAGCAGCCGGGCAGGGGAGGGCAAAAACATTCAGTACTTC.

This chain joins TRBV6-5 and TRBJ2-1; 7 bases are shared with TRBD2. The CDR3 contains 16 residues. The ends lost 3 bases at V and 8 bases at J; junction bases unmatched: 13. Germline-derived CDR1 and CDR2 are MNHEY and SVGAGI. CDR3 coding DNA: TGTGCCAGCAGTTATCTAGGGGAGGGTAGAGGCGATGAGCAGTTCTTC. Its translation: CASSYLGEGRGDEQFF.

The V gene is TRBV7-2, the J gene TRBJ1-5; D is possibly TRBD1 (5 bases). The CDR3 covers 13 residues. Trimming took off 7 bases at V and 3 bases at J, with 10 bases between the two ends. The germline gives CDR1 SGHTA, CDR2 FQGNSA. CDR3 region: CASTPGPNQPQHF. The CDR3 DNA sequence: TGTGCCAGCACCCCGGGACCCAATCAGCCCCAGCATTTT.

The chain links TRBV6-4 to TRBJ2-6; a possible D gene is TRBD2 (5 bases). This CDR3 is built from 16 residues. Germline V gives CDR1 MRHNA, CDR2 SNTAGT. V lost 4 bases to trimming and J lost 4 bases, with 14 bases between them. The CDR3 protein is CASSVSRWRGANVLTF. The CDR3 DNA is TGTGCCAGCAGTGTAAGTAGGTGGAGGGGGGCCAACGTCCTGACTTTC.